This T cell receptor beta chain was captured in a study of cytomegalovirus exposure and HLA in healthy donors. General study points: Later examination showed HLA-associated TCR beta chains had greater clonal expansion than equally common others. Compared with the roughly 700-donor mean, an Asian-associated ancestry cluster reportedly had fewer N-insertions, according to a later analysis. Later on, analysis showed that most CMV-associated TCR beta chains appeared to be HLA-restricted.

A remark on this clone: Its antigen remains unidentified. Other DNA sequences in the sample encode the same CDR3.

The PCR used 60 Vbeta and 13 Jbeta primers. The table came from immunoSEQ multiplex PCR; TCRdb's copy has only in-frame clones and leaves some out. The sample holds approximately 100,000 clones, about three quarters seen once. The length of the CDR3 is 14 residues. CDR1 SNHLY and CDR2 FYNNEI come from the germline V gene. V lost 4 bases to trimming and J lost 4 bases, with 11 bases between them. The TCR comes from a man aged 55-75 years in good health and CMV-seropositive. Sequencing used PBMCs. The chain recombines TRBV2 with TRBJ1-3, with D uncertain. The CDR3 region is CASSGASSGNTIYF. DNA of the CDR3: TGTGCCAGCAGTGGGGCCAGCTCGGGAAACACCATATATTTT.